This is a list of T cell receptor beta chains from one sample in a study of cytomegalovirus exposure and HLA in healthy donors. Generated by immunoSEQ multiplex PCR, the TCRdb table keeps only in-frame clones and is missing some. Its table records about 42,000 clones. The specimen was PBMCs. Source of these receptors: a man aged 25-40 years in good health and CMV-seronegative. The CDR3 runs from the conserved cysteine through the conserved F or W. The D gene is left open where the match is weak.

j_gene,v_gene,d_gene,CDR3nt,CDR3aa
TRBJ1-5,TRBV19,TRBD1,TGTGCCAGTAGTTCGTTCGTGGGACAGGGGGGCAATCAGCCCCAGCATTTT,CASSSFVGQGGNQPQHF
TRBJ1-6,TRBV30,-,TGTGCCTGGACAGTTTCCCATTCACCCCTCCACTTT,CAWTVSHSPLHF
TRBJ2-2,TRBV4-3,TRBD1,TGCGCCAGCAGCCAAGATCCTCCGACAGGGGGCTTCACCGGGGAGCTGTTTTTT,CASSQDPPTGGFTGELFF
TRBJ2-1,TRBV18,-,TGTGCCAGCTCACCGAAGGTACCTATGGGGCGCTCCTACAATGAGCAGTTCTTC,CASSPKVPMGRSYNEQFF
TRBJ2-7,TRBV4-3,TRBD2,TGCGCCAGCAGCCAAGGTAGCGGGACCGCCTACGAGCAGTACTTC,CASSQGSGTAYEQYF
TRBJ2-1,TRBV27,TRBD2,TGTGCCAGCGGACTAGCGGGGTACAATGAGCAGTTCTTC,CASGLAGYNEQFF
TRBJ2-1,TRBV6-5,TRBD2,TGTGCCAGCAGTTATGGGTTGGCGGGGGGGCTCAATGAGCAGTTCTTC,CASSYGLAGGLNEQFF
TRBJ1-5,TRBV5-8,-,TGTGCCAGCAGCTTTGGGGGGGCCCAGCATTTT,CASSFGGAQHF
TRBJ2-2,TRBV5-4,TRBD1,TGTGCCAGCAGCCGGACAGGGGGTTACACCGGGGAGCTGTTTTTT,CASSRTGGYTGELFF
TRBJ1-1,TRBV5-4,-,TGTGCCAGCAGCTTGGTTCGGGGGTCTGAAGCTTTCTTT,CASSLVRGSEAFF
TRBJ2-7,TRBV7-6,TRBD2,TGTGCCAGCGGGCCCCTAGCGGGAGTCGGAGAGCAGTACTTC,CASGPLAGVGEQYF
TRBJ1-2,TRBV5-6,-,TGTGCCAGCAGAACTCTACGCGATGGCTACACCTTC,CASRTLRDGYTF
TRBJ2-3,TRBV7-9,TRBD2,TGTGCCAGCAGTAACGCAGCGGGAGCCACAGATACGCAGTATTTT,CASSNAAGATDTQYF
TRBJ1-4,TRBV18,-,TGTGCCAGCTCACCGCAGGGTTCACCTAATGAAAAACTGTTTTTT,CASSPQGSPNEKLFF
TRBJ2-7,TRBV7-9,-,TGTGCCAGCAGCGGTCGGGCATCAGGGATCTACGAGCAGTACTTC,CASSGRASGIYEQYF
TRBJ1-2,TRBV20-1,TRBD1,TGCAGTGCTCGACAGGGCTATGGCTACACCTTC,CSARQGYGYTF
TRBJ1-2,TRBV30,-,TGTGCCTGGACCCGGACGGGGGATGGCTACACCTTC,CAWTRTGDGYTF
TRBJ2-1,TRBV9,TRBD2,TGTGCCAGCAGCACGACTAGCGGGACGTACAATGAGCAGTTCTTC,CASSTTSGTYNEQFF
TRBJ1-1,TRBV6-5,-,TGTGCCAGCAGTTCCCGGTTCCATACGAACACTGAAGCTTTCTTT,CASSSRFHTNTEAFF
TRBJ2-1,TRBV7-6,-,TGTGCCAGCAGCCTAGCCGACAATGAGCAGTTCTTC,CASSLADNEQFF
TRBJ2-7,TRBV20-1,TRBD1,TGCAGTGCTAACATCGGACAGGGAGGAGACTTC,CSANIGQGGDF
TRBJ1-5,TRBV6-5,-,TGTGCCAGCAGTTACTCGGGGAGTAGCAATCAGCCCCAGCATTTT,CASSYSGSSNQPQHF
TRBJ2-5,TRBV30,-,TGTGCCTGGAACGGACGGGATCAAGAGACCCAGTACTTC,CAWNGRDQETQYF
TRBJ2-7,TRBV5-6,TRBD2,TGTGCCAGCAGCGCGGGGGGTTACTCCTACGAGCAGTACTTC,CASSAGGYSYEQYF
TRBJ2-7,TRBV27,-,TGTGCCAGCAGCAGGGCGAGTTCGACAATCTACGAGCAGTACTTC,CASSRASSTIYEQYF
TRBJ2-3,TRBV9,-,TGTGCCAGCAGCACGCAGCGACTAGTGACAGATACGCAGTATTTT,CASSTQRLVTDTQYF